Given below is one TCR beta chain in context. Its antigen is as yet unknown. The data are from a study of cytomegalovirus exposure and HLA in healthy donors. Study-wide findings and caveats: Cytomegalovirus association was assigned to over 150 TCR beta chains. Analysis was carried out at a later point, and it linked a missense DCLRE1C variant to TCR beta V- and J-gene trimming. By a later analysis, the bulk of CMV-associated TCR beta chains appeared HLA-restricted. Earlier analysis looked at TCR beta V segments, and most were productive about 87% or about 30% of the time.

PCR involved 60 Vbeta and 13 Jbeta primers. Data came from immunoSEQ multiplex PCR; TCRdb stores just in-frame clones and leaves some out. The sample has 190,000 or so clones, about 83% seen once. Specimen: PBMCs. This sequence was found in a woman between 45 and 65 years old in good health and CMV-seropositive.

The CDR3 spells CASSLVPGRLGELFF. The DNA for the CDR3 is TGCGCCAGCAGCTTGGTCCCAGGGAGGTTAGGGGAGCTGTTTTTT. The V and J genes are TRBV5-1 and TRBJ2-2; tentatively, D is TRBD2 (6 bases). The germline V and J ends were trimmed by 0 bases and 8 bases, with 14 bases remaining between them. CDR1 SGHRS and CDR2 YFSETQ come from the germline V gene. The CDR3 covers 15 residues.